This TCR beta chain is from a study of blood T cell repertoires in COVID-19. The wider study: COVID-19 samples from acute and convalescent phases originated in the United States, Italy and Spain.

The CDR3 sequence is 11 residues long. V dropped 3 bases and J dropped 6 bases, with 6 bases sitting between them. Per the original data handling: Nucleated cell number was recorded as an estimate derived from reference gene primer amplification. Method: immunoSEQ multiplex PCR; TCRdb's copy keeps in-frame clones and lacks some. The V and J calls and the clone size are those of that table, but D and trimming were determined from the DNA. Altogether about 210,000 clones are present, approximately 80% being singletons, with the ten largest covering about 8.9%. This clone came up once. The rearrangement joins TRBV12-3 or TRBV12-4 to TRBJ2-7; no clear D. The origin of this receptor is a woman aged 50 to 60 with acute COVID-19. Sequences were obtained from PBMCs or T cells enriched from blood (not recorded which). This CDR3 is CASSFLLEQYF. In DNA, the CDR3 is TGTGCCAGCAGTTTTCTCCTCGAGCAGTACTTC.